This passage covers 26 T cell receptor beta chains from one sample sequenced in a study of early stage breast cancer tumors. Sequenced by immunoSEQ multiplex PCR; TCRdb stores in-frame clones only, minus some. The sample lists about 41,000 clones, about 73% seen once, with about 7.2% in the top ten. Material: blood. Source of these receptors: a person aged 45 to 59 with breast cancer.

The genes are TRBV6-5 and TRBJ1-2, with D hard to call. The length of the CDR3 is 13 residues. CDR1 is MNHEY, CDR2 SVGAGI, per germline. V lost 8 bases and J 2 bases, leaving 12 bases between the germline ends. The CDR3 spells CASGEGGNYGYTF. CDR3 DNA: TGTGCCAGCGGAGAGGGCGGGAACTATGGCTACACCTTC.

This clone was picked up one time. This chain joins TRBV5-4 and TRBJ2-3, with 7 bases matching TRBD1. Trimming at V came to 1 base and at J to 5 bases, leaving 1 base not matched to a gene. Germline-derived CDR1 and CDR2 are SGHNT and YYREEE (reference sequence). This CDR3 region has 13 residues. The CDR3 coding sequence is TGTGCCAGCAGCTTGCAGGGGGTAGATACGCAGTATTTT. Protein: CASSLQGVDTQYF.

V usage is TRBV5-6 and J usage is TRBJ1-5; 8 positions match TRBD1. CDR3 length equals 16 residues. V dropped 2 bases and J dropped 5; count of bases not matched to a gene: 9. Germline values: CDR1 SGHDT, CDR2 YYEEEE. CDR3 loop: CASSFWTGWSHQPQHF. For the CDR3, the DNA is TGTGCCAGCAGCTTCTGGACAGGGTGGTCTCATCAGCCCCAGCATTTT.

The chain recombines TRBV11-1 with TRBJ1-5, with D possibly matching TRBD1 (6 bases). V was shortened by 2 bases and J by 0 bases, with 11 bases between the two germline ends. CDR1 is SGHAT and CDR2 is FQDESV in the germline V gene (reference sequence). The CDR3 is made up of 16 amino acids. CDR3 bases: TGTGCCAGCAGCTTAAGGGGGAGATATAGCAATCAGCCCCAGCATTTT. Protein sequence: CASSLRGRYSNQPQHF.

The J gene is TRBJ2-7, the V gene TRBV5-6, with D perhaps matching TRBD2 (6 bases). Germline V gene sequence: CDR1 SGHDT, CDR2 YYEEEE. The V and J ends lost 2 bases and 6 bases respectively, with 15 bases between them. This CDR3 has 14 amino acids. The CDR3 DNA follows: TGTGCCAGCAGCTTCTGGAGGGGTGAGGTCGAGCAGTACTTC. Residues: CASSFWRGEVEQYF.

The chain links TRBV19 to TRBJ1-1; possibly TRBD1 for D (5 bases). This CDR3 is built from 15 residues. Germline V CDR1 and CDR2: LNHDA, SQIVND (reference sequence). V dropped 4 bases and J dropped 3 bases, with 15 bases sitting between them. CDR3: CASSTQGGAYTEAFF. The CDR3 nucleotides are TGTGCCAGTAGTACCCAGGGAGGAGCGTACACTGAAGCTTTCTTT.

V and J are TRBV5-4 and TRBJ1-4; TRBD1 matches 7 bases. The length of the CDR3 is 14 residues. V trimming: 4 bases; J trimming: 4 bases; junction bases outside the gene matches: 4. The germline V gene encodes CDR1 SGHNT and CDR2 YYREEE (reference sequence). CDR3: CASSPDRFNEKLFF. The CDR3 DNA is TGTGCCAGCAGCCCGGACAGGTTTAATGAAAAACTGTTTTTT.

The chain recombines TRBV5-1 with TRBJ1-6, with D possibly being TRBD1 (6 bases). Germline V gives CDR1 SGHRS, CDR2 YFSETQ. This CDR3 is built from 14 residues. Trimming removed 0 bases from V and 8 bases from J, with 9 bases in between. CDR3 in DNA: TGCGCCAGCAGCTTGGCAGGGGCTGATTCACCCCTCCACTTT. Its translation: CASSLAGADSPLHF.

The rearrangement joins TRBV7-6 to TRBJ1-5, with 9 bases that match TRBD1. Trimming cost V 2 bases and J 5 bases; bases outside gene matches: 19. CDR1 and CDR2 (germline): SGHVS, FNYEAQ. The CDR3 is 20 amino acids. In DNA, the CDR3 is TGTGCCAGCAGCTTAAGCTACTCAGGACCGGGACAGGGAACTGATCAGCCCCAGCATTTT. Its protein is CASSLSYSGPGQGTDQPQHF.

The chain is built from TRBV5-4 and TRBJ2-3, with 7 bases matching TRBD2. Germline V CDR1 and CDR2: SGHNT, YYREEE (reference sequence). This CDR3 has 14 residues. V was pared by 4 bases and J by 6 bases, with 8 bases of the junction left unmatched. The CDR3 sequence is CASSGRSGKDTQYF. The DNA for the CDR3 is TGTGCCAGCAGCGGAAGGAGCGGGAAGGATACGCAGTATTTT.

This clone has just a few counts. The rearrangement links TRBV4-1 to TRBJ2-7; D remains unclear. This CDR3 has 15 amino acids. Deletions cut 1 base from V and 3 bases from J, with 13 bases between. Germline lookup yields CDR1 MGHRA and CDR2 YSYEKL. CDR3 region: CASSQGLSQDYEQYF. DNA for the CDR3: TGCGCCAGCAGCCAAGGGCTCAGCCAGGACTACGAGCAGTACTTC.

The CDR3 nucleotides are TGTGCCAGCAGCCAAGATTCGCGAGGACTTAGCAATCAGCCCCAGCATTTT. Translated: CASSQDSRGLSNQPQHF. The chain has TRBV4-2 and TRBJ1-5; D is ambiguous. V was shortened by 0 bases and J by 0 bases, with 12 bases between the two germline ends. CDR3 size: 17 residues. CDR1 LGHNA and CDR2 YNFKEQ come from the germline V gene.

In this sample, this clone turned up a few times. J is TRBJ1-2 and V is TRBV6-1, with D perhaps TRBD1 (6 bases). Germline V gene data show CDR1 as MNHNS and CDR2 as SASEGT. The CDR3 covers 13 residues. Trimming stripped 7 bases from V and 1 base from J, with 10 bases between. CDR3 loop: CASTQGNNYGYTF. The CDR3 nucleotides read TGTGCCAGCACACAGGGTAATAACTATGGCTACACCTTC.

This chain connects TRBV27 to TRBJ2-2; D not certain. Trimming took off 3 bases at V and 4 bases at J, with 3 bases between the two ends. CDR1 is MNHEY, CDR2 SMNVEV, per germline (reference sequence). This CDR3 has 12 residues. DNA for the CDR3: TGTGCCAGCAGTTTCCGCACCGGGGAGCTGTTTTTT. Translation: CASSFRTGELFF.

This clone came up a few times. V and J are TRBV6-6 and TRBJ2-7; 10 bases agree with TRBD1. This CDR3 is built from 15 residues. Trimming at V came to 4 bases and at J to 5 bases, leaving 8 bases not matched to a gene. From germline, CDR1 is MNHNY and CDR2 SVGAGI (reference sequence). Here the CDR3 DNA reads TGTGCCAGCAGTTCGAGGACAGGGGGAAGGAACGAGCAGTACGTC. Amino acid sequence: CASSSRTGGRNEQYV.

The gene calls are TRBV6-5 and TRBJ2-7, with a weak D call TRBD1 (6 bases). CDR3 length: 14 amino acids. V lost 7 bases and J lost 0, with 13 bases in between. In germline, CDR1 is MNHEY, CDR2 SVGAGI. CDR3 nucleotides: TGTGCCAGCAACCCGGGACATGGCTCCTACGAGCAGTACTTC. Translation: CASNPGHGSYEQYF.

Notes on this clone: The sample carries other DNA sequences with the same CDR3. V gene TRBV19 combines with J gene TRBJ1-5; 9 bases line up with TRBD1. CDR3 size: 14 residues. The trim removed 6 bases at V and 6 bases at J, leaving 6 bases unmatched. Germline V CDR1 and CDR2: LNHDA, SQIVND (reference sequence). CDR3: CASSTDRGSQPQHF. Written as DNA, the CDR3 is TGTGCCAGTAGCACTGACAGGGGGAGTCAGCCCCAGCATTTT. The entire variable domain, with the rest obtained from reference TRBV19 and TRBJ1-5, is as follows: DGGITQSPKYLFRKEGQNVTLSCEQNLNHDAMYWYRQDPGQGLRLIYYSQIVNDFQKGDIAEGYSVSREKKESFPLTVTSAQKNPTAFYLCASSTDRGSQPQHFGDGTRLSIL.

The chain joins TRBV9 to TRBJ2-7; 7 bases map to TRBD2. V trimming: 4 bases; J trimming: 7 bases; junction bases outside the gene matches: 17. Germline V CDR1 and CDR2: SGDLS, YYNGEE. The CDR3 is 16 residues long. The CDR3 bases are TGTGCCAGCAGCTCCCGGGCGGGACGGCCGGGGGGAGAGCAGTACTTC. Its protein is CASSSRAGRPGGEQYF.

This clone has only one observation. V and J are TRBV7-8 and TRBJ1-2; TRBD1 matches 10 bases. CDR1 is SGHVS and CDR2 is FQNEAQ in the germline V gene. This CDR3 has 14 residues. The junction had 5 bases not matched to a gene; V was cut back by 4 bases and J by 6 bases. CDR3 region: CASSYRDRGNGYTF. The CDR3 DNA is TGTGCCAGCAGCTACCGGGACAGGGGTAATGGCTACACCTTC.

The chain is built from TRBV18 and TRBJ1-1; D possibly corresponds to TRBD1 (5 bases). Trimming removed 0 bases from V and 1 base from J, with 12 bases in between. Germline V gene data show CDR1 as KGHSH and CDR2 as LQKENI. The CDR3 runs 16 residues. The CDR3 loop is CASSPPGGFPNTEAFF. The CDR3 nucleotides read TGTGCCAGCTCACCACCGGGGGGGTTCCCGAACACTGAAGCTTTCTTT.

The V and J genes are TRBV19 and TRBJ1-2, with a tentative D call TRBD1 (6 bases). This CDR3 is 16 amino acids long. The germline V gene has CDR1 LNHDA and CDR2 SQIVND (reference sequence). Trimming took 2 bases from V and 2 from J, leaving 15 bases between them. CDR3 loop: CASSIRAPGTNYGYTF. CDR3 coding DNA: TGTGCCAGTAGTATACGGGCTCCCGGGACAAACTATGGCTACACCTTC.

The V gene is TRBV6-1, the J gene TRBJ2-1; D is possibly TRBD2 (5 bases). The length of the CDR3 is 14 residues. Germline values: CDR1 MNHNS, CDR2 SASEGT. Trimming pared 8 bases from V and 0 bases from J, leaving 11 bases between. CDR3 amino acids: CASCDGSSYNEQFF. In DNA, the CDR3 is TGTGCCAGCTGCGATGGGAGCTCCTACAATGAGCAGTTCTTC.

This clone turned up a few times. The chain combines TRBV27 with TRBJ1-6, with 10 bases lining up with TRBD1. The trim removed 10 bases at V and 2 bases at J, leaving 14 bases unmatched. Germline CDR1 reads MNHEY; CDR2 reads SMNVEV (reference sequence). CDR3 length: 18 amino acids. CDR3 in DNA: TGTGCCACCCGACCAGCCGGGACAGGGGACCCCTATAATTCACCCCTCCACTTT. Translation: CATRPAGTGDPYNSPLHF.

This clone was detected only a few times. The chain recombines TRBV9 with TRBJ2-5; 9 nucleotides line up with TRBD1. After removal of 6 bases from V and 5 bases from J, the junction contained 8 bases not matched to a gene. In germline, CDR1 is SGDLS, CDR2 YYNGEE. CDR3 length: 14 amino acids. The chain's CDR3 is CASTRDRVGETQYF. The DNA for the CDR3 is TGTGCCAGCACCCGGGACAGGGTAGGGGAGACCCAGTACTTC.

The rearrangement joins TRBV29-1 to TRBJ1-2; 7 bases match TRBD1. The trim removed 0 bases at V and 4 bases at J, leaving 8 bases unmatched. The CDR3 runs 15 residues. Germline V gene lookup returns CDR1 SQVTM and CDR2 ANQGSEA. The CDR3: CSVEEGGTRSYGYTF. As DNA, the CDR3 is TGCAGCGTTGAAGAAGGGGGCACACGGTCCTATGGCTACACCTTC.

The chain joins TRBV4-3 to TRBJ1-1; the D gene is possibly TRBD1 (6 bases). Trimming took off 2 bases at V and 4 bases at J, with 14 bases between the two ends. CDR3 length equals 15 residues. Germline CDR1 and CDR2: LGHNA and YSLEER. The CDR3 bases are TGCGCCAGCAGCCAAAAACAGGGTGGGCGCACTGAAGCTTTCTTT. As protein: CASSQKQGGRTEAFF.